What follows is one TCR beta chain and its context. Its antigen is still unknown. As the sequencing template, cDNA was produced by extracting RNA and reverse transcribing it. Produced via immunoSEQ multiplex PCR; TCRdb's table is partial and in-frame only. This table holds about 110,000 clones, 55% to 60% found once. The data are from a study of CD8+ T cells in alopecia areata. Points from the study as a whole: Mice gave a clearer picture of TCR sharing than patients did, possibly for HLA-related reasons. Links between baseline CD8+ expansion and response need larger treated cohorts.

Treatment denoted: oral pan-JAK inhibitor, 5-10 mg twice daily. V shed 3 bases and J shed 3 bases, with 8 bases lying between them. Germline V gene data show CDR1 as KGHSH and CDR2 as LQKENI. This CDR3 comprises 13 residues. Sample: CD4+ T cells sorted from blood, taken at week 24, from a patient treated with tofacitinib. The source is a human donor with alopecia areata. The V and J genes are TRBV18 and TRBJ1-2; D unclear. The CDR3 protein is CASSPSEDYGYTF. CDR3 nucleotides: TGTGCCAGCTCACCGAGTGAAGACTATGGCTACACCTTC.